This TCR beta chain was captured by sequencing in a study of blood T cell repertoires in COVID-19. Study as a whole: Researchers got acute and convalescent COVID-19 samples from the United States, Italy and Spain. T cells, B-cell-depleted T cells, or PBMCs provided the cDNA or gDNA that served as material.

Clones were sequenced by immunoSEQ multiplex PCR, and TCRdb holds only the in-frame ones, with some missing. The table shows tens of thousands of clones, with more than 85% occurring only once. This clone was seen only a few times. V was pared by 0 bases and J by 4 bases, with 8 bases of the junction left unmatched. CDR1 SQVTM and CDR2 ANQGSEA come from the germline V gene. The CDR3 sequence is 15 residues long. This receptor was obtained from a human donor with active COVID-19. The donor label of this sample is uncertain. This sequence joins TRBV29-1 and TRBJ1-2, with 7 positions matching TRBD1. The source material was peripheral blood. The CDR3 DNA follows: TGCAGCGTTGAAGATCTTGACAGGGCGGGCTATGGCTACACCTTC. Amino acid sequence: CSVEDLDRAGYGYTF.